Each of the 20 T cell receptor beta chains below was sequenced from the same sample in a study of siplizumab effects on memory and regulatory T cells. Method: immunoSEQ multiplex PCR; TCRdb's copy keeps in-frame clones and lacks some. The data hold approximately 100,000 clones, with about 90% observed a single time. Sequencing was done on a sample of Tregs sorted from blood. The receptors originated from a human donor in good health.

The CDR3 DNA is TGTGCCAGCAGCCCCCGACTAGCGGGAGGGCTCACAGATACGCAGTATTTT. This encodes CASSPRLAGGLTDTQYF. V usage is TRBV7-9 and J usage is TRBJ2-3; 14 nucleotides line up with TRBD2. CDR1 is SEHNR, CDR2 FQNEAQ, per germline (reference sequence). The V segment lost 5 bases and the J segment 2 bases; nucleotides outside the gene matches: 6. This CDR3 is built from 17 residues.

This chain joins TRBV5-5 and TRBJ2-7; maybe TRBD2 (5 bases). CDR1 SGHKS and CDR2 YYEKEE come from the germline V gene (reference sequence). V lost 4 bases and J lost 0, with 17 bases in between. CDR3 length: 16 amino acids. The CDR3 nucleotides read TGTGCCAGCAGCGCCAGCGGAGGTTCGAGCTCCTACGAGCAGTACTTC. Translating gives CASSASGGSSSYEQYF.

In DNA form, the CDR3 reads TGTGCCAGCAGTGACTCTTGGAGAACAAATTCACCCCTCCACTTT. Encoded protein: CASSDSWRTNSPLHF. This sequence joins TRBV6-4 and TRBJ1-6; no firm D call. Trimming left V 0 bases short and J 7 bases short, with 10 bases between. The CDR3 is 15 residues long. CDR1 MRHNA and CDR2 SNTAGT come from the germline V gene.

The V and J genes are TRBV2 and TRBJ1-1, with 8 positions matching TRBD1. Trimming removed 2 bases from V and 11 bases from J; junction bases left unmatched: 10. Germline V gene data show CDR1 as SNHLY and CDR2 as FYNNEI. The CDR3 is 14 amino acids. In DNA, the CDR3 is TGTGCCAGCAGTGAAAACCCTCGGACAGGGTTCGCTTTCTTT. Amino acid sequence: CASSENPRTGFAFF. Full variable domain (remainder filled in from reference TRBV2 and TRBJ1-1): EPEVTQTPSHQVTQMGQEVILRCVPISNHLYFYWYRQILGQKVEFLVSFYNNEISEKSEIFDDQFSVERPDGSNFTLKIRSTKLEDSAMYFCASSENPRTGFAFFGQGTRLTVV.

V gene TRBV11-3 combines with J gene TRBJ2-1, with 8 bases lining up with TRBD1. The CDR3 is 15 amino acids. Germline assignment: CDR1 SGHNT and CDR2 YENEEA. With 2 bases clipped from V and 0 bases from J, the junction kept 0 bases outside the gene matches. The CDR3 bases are TGTGCCAGCAGCTTACAGGGGGCCTCCTACAATGAGCAGTTCTTC. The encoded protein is CASSLQGASYNEQFF.

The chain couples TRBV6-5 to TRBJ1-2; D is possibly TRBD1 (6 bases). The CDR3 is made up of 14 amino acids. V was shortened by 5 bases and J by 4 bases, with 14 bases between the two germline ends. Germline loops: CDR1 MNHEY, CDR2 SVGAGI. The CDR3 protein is CASSNQGGSYGYTF. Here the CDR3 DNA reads TGTGCCAGCAGTAACCAAGGGGGTAGCTATGGCTACACCTTC.

The CDR3 DNA reads TGTGCCAGCAGCCCGGGGACTAGCGGGAGTAATGAGCAGTTCTTC. This gives the protein CASSPGTSGSNEQFF. The rearrangement links TRBV7-2 to TRBJ2-1; TRBD2 agrees at 14 bases. The J segment lost 7 bases and the V segment lost 5 bases, leaving 4 bases of the junction unmatched. CDR3 length equals 15 residues. Germline V gene sequence: CDR1 SGHTA, CDR2 FQGNSA.

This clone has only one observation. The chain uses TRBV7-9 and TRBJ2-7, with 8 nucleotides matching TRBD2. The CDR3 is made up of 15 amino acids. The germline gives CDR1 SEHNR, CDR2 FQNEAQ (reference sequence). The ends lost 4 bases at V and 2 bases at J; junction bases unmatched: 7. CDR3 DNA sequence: TGTGCCAGCAGCTGGCAGGCGGGGGGTACCTACGAGCAGTACTTC. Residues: CASSWQAGGTYEQYF.

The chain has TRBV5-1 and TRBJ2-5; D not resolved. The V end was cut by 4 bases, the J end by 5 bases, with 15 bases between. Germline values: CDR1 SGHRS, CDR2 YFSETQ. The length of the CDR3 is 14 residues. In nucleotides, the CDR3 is TGCGCCAGCAGCCAAATTGCTGGGTCTGAGACCCAGTACTTC. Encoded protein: CASSQIAGSETQYF. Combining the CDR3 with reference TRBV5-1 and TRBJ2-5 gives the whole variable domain KAGVTQTPRYLIKTRGQQVTLSCSPISGHRSVSWYQQTPGQGLQFLFEYFSETQRNKGNFPGRFSGRQFSNSRSEMNVSTLELGDSALYLCASSQIAGSETQYFGPGTRLLVL.

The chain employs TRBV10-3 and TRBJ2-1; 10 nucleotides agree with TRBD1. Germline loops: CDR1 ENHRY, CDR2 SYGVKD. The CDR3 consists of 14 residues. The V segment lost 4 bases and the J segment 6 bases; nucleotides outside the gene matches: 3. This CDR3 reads CAISGGTGVNEQFF. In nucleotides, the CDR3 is TGTGCCATCAGTGGGGGGACAGGGGTCAATGAGCAGTTCTTC.

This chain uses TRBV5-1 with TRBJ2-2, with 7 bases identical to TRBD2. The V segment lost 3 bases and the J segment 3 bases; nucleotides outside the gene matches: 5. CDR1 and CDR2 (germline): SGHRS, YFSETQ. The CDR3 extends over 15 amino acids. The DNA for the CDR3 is TGCGCCAGCAGCTACAGGACTAGACACACCGGGGAGCTGTTTTTT. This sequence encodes CASSYRTRHTGELFF.

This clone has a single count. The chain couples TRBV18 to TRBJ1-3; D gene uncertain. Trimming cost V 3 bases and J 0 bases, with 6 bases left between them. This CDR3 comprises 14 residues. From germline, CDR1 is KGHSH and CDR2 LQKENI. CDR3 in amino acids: CASSPATSGNTIYF. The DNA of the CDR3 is TGTGCCAGCTCACCCGCTACCTCTGGAAACACCATATATTTT.

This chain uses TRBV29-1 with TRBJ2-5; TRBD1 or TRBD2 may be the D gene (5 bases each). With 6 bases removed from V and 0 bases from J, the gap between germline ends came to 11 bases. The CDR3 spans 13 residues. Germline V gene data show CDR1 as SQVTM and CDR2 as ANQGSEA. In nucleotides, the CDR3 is TGCAGCGTCGGGACCGTGTACCAAGAGACCCAGTACTTC. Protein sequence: CSVGTVYQETQYF.

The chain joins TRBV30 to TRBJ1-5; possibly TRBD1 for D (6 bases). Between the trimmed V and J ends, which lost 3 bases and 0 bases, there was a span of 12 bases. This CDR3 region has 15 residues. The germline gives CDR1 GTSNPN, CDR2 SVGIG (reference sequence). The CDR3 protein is CAWRPKQGSNQPQHF. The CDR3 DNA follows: TGTGCCTGGAGACCTAAACAGGGTAGCAATCAGCCCCAGCATTTT.

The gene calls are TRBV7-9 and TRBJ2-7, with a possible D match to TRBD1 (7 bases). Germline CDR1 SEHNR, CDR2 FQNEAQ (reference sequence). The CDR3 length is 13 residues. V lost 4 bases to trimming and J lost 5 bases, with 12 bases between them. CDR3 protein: CASSWGRGDEQYF. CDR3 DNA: TGTGCCAGCAGCTGGGGCAGGGGGGACGAGCAGTACTTC.

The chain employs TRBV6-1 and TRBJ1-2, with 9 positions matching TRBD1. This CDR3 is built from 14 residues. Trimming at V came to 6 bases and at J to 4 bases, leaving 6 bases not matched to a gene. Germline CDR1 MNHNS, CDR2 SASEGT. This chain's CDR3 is CASRTRDRAYGYTF. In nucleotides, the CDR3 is TGTGCCAGCAGAACCCGGGACAGGGCCTATGGCTACACCTTC.

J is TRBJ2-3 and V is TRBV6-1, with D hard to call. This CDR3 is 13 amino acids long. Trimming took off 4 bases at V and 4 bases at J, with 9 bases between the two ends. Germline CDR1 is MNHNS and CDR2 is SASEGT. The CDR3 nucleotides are TGTGCCAGCAGTGTCAGGCCGGCAGATACGCAGTATTTT. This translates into CASSVRPADTQYF.

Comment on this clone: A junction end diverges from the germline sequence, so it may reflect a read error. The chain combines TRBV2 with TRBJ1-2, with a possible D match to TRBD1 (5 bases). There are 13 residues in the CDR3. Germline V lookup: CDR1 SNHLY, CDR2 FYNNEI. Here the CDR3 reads CAGSEGQGYGYTF. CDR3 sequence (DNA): TGTGCCGGCAGTGAGGGCCAGGGATATGGCTACACCTTC.

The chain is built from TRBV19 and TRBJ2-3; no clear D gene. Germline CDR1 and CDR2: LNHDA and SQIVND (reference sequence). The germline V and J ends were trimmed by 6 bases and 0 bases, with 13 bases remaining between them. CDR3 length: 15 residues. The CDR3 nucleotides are TGTGCCAGTAGAATCGGCCAGCTTAGCACAGATACGCAGTATTTT. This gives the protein CASRIGQLSTDTQYF. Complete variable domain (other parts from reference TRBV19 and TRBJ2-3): DGGITQSPKYLFRKEGQNVTLSCEQNLNHDAMYWYRQDPGQGLRLIYYSQIVNDFQKGDIAEGYSVSREKKESFPLTVTSAQKNPTAFYLCASRIGQLSTDTQYFGPGTRLTVL.

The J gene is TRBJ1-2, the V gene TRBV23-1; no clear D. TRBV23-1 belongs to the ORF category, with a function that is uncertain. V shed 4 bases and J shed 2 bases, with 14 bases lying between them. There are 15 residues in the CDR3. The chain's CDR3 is CASSPVRGVNYGYTF. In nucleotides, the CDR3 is TGCGCCAGCAGTCCCGTCCGGGGAGTCAACTATGGCTACACCTTC.